This entry lists 26 T cell receptor beta chains sequenced from one sample in a study of blood T cell repertoires in COVID-19. The table came from immunoSEQ multiplex PCR; TCRdb's copy has only in-frame clones and leaves some out. The table includes 30,000 to 45,000 clones, around four fifths detected once. The specimen was peripheral blood. The receptor set was obtained from a human donor in a cohort sampled during active COVID-19.

The V call is TRBV5-4, the J call TRBJ2-3, with D unresolved. Germline V gene sequence: CDR1 SGHNT, CDR2 YYREEE (reference sequence). The CDR3 runs 15 residues. Trimming left V 0 bases short and J 0 bases short, with 8 bases between. Written as DNA, the CDR3 is TGTGCCAGCAGCTTGGACGGTTCTAGCACAGATACGCAGTATTTT. Its translation is CASSLDGSSTDTQYF.

The rearrangement joins TRBV7-3 to TRBJ2-1; TRBD1 is a possible D gene (6 bases). The CDR3 is 13 amino acids. The germline CDR1 and CDR2 sequences are SGHTA and FQGTGA. V shed 4 bases and J shed 9 bases, with 13 bases lying between them. The CDR3 region is CASSSQQGSEQFF. CDR3 coding DNA: TGTGCCAGCAGCTCCCAACAGGGCTCTGAGCAGTTCTTC. The full variable domain, with the rest looked up from reference TRBV7-3 and TRBJ2-1, is GAGVSQTPSNKVTEKGKYVELRCDPISGHTALYWYRQSLGQGPEFLIYFQGTGAADDSGLPNDRFFAVRPEGSVSTLKIQRTERGDSAVYLCASSSQQGSEQFFGPGTRLTVL.

The V gene is TRBV21-1, the J gene TRBJ1-1; the table calls TRBD1, which could not be checked here. TRBV21-1 is flagged as a pseudogene. The CDR3 runs to 15 residues. CDR3 DNA: TGTGCCAGCAGCAAAGAGGGGGTGGGGAACACTGAAGCTTTCTTT. Its protein is CASSKEGVGNTEAFF.

This chain uses TRBV24-1 with TRBJ1-3, with TRBD1 matching over 8 bases. The CDR3 is 15 residues long. V gave up 3 bases and J gave up 8 bases; unmatched junction bases: 8. CDR1 is KGHDR and CDR2 is SFDVKD in the germline V gene. CDR3 sequence (DNA): TGTGCCACCAGTGATGTCTGGACAGGGTGGGACACCATATATTTT. It yields the protein CATSDVWTGWDTIYF.

The V call is TRBV9, the J call TRBJ2-3; 7 bases fit TRBD1. Per germline, CDR1 SGDLS and CDR2 YYNGEE. With 0 bases clipped from V and 4 bases from J, the junction kept 2 bases outside the gene matches. This CDR3 has 14 residues. The CDR3 protein is CASSVGQGADTQYF. The CDR3 DNA follows: TGTGCCAGCAGCGTAGGACAGGGAGCAGATACGCAGTATTTT.

V usage is TRBV11-1 and J usage is TRBJ2-5, with 9 bases lining up with TRBD1. Losses at the gene ends were 1 base for V and 4 bases for J; bases not matched to a gene: 4. The CDR3 is 15 amino acids. Per germline, CDR1 SGHAT and CDR2 FQDESV (reference sequence). In DNA form, the CDR3 reads TGTGCCAGCAGCTTAGAAATGACAGGGGGAGAGACCCAGTACTTC. Translated, it gives CASSLEMTGGETQYF.

This clone was detected a few times. This chain uses TRBV15 with TRBJ1-5; possible D gene TRBD1, 6 bases. Trimming took off 5 bases at V and 6 bases at J, with 17 bases between the two ends. The CDR3 length is 15 residues. Looked up from germline, CDR1 is LNHNV and CDR2 is YYDKDF (reference sequence). The DNA for the CDR3 is TGTGCCACCAGCTCAAGGACAGTCGTGAGTCAGCCCCAGCATTTT. The encoded protein is CATSSRTVVSQPQHF.

V is TRBV21-1 and J is TRBJ2-1; TRBD2, the table's D call, was not compared with the DNA. TRBV21-1 is a pseudogene locus. The CDR3 spans 15 residues. CDR3 sequence (DNA): TGTGCCAGCAGCAAAGCCGGGGCGGGATACAATGAGCAGTTCTTC. Protein: CASSKAGAGYNEQFF.

The chain carries TRBV9 and TRBJ2-1, with TRBD1 matching over 8 bases. This CDR3 is built from 15 residues. The V segment lost 4 bases and the J segment 12 bases; nucleotides outside the gene matches: 15. Per the germline V gene, CDR1 is SGDLS and CDR2 is YYNGEE. Here the CDR3 reads CASSPGTGPLYGQFF. DNA of the CDR3: TGTGCCAGCAGCCCGGGGACAGGACCATTATACGGGCAGTTCTTC. The full variable domain, with the rest looked up from reference TRBV9 and TRBJ2-1, is DSGVTQTPKHLITATGQRVTLRCSPRSGDLSVYWYQQSLDQGLQFLIQYYNGEERAKGNILERFSAQQFPDLHSELNLSSLELGDSALYFCASSPGTGPLYGQFFGPGTRLTVL.

The CDR3 nucleotides read TGTGCCAGCAGCTTAGAGAGGGGCTCAGGGGAGTCCCTCCACTTT. This sequence encodes CASSLERGSGESLHF. The V and J genes are TRBV11-2 and TRBJ1-6; a possible D gene is TRBD1 (6 bases). V lost 0 bases and J 14 bases, leaving 17 bases between the germline ends. Germline assignment: CDR1 SGHAT and CDR2 FQNNGV. The CDR3 spans 15 residues.

The chain employs TRBV2 and TRBJ2-1; TRBD2 is a possible D gene (5 bases). The V end was cut by 6 bases, the J end by 0 bases, with 9 bases between. The CDR3 length is 14 residues. Germline values: CDR1 SNHLY, CDR2 FYNNEI. Here the CDR3 reads CASRRGSSYNEQFF. DNA for the CDR3: TGTGCCAGCAGACGGGGAAGCTCCTACAATGAGCAGTTCTTC.

The V gene is TRBV3-1 (or the pseudogene TRBV3-2), the J gene TRBJ1-5, with TRBD1 identical over 11 bases. The trim removed 6 bases at V and 7 bases at J, leaving 11 bases unmatched. This CDR3 spans 16 amino acids. CDR1 is LGHDT and CDR2 is YNNKEL in the germline V gene (reference sequence). The CDR3 sequence: CASSLNGQGANQPQHF. The CDR3 nucleotides read TGTGCCAGCAGTTTAAACGGACAGGGGGCAAACCAGCCCCAGCATTTT.

The chain recombines TRBV7-3 with TRBJ2-6; D might be TRBD2 (6 bases). Trimming removed 1 base at V and 0 bases at J, with 7 bases between. The CDR3 runs 16 residues. Germline lookup yields CDR1 SGHTA and CDR2 FQGTGA. In DNA, the CDR3 is TGTGCCAGCAGCTTAATGCGGGGCTCTGGGGCCAACGTCCTGACTTTC. This sequence encodes CASSLMRGSGANVLTF.

CDR3 DNA sequence: TGTGCCAGCAGCCCTGGGACAGTTAATGAAAAACTGTTTTTT. Amino acid sequence: CASSPGTVNEKLFF. The chain recombines TRBV7-6 with TRBJ1-4; 7 bases are shared with TRBD1. CDR1 and CDR2 (germline): SGHVS, FNYEAQ. V was clipped by 5 bases and J by 4 bases; unmatched bases: 4. This CDR3 has 14 residues.

As to this clone: At one end the junction does not follow the germline gene, possibly because of a read error. The rearrangement joins TRBV29-1 to TRBJ1-1; TRBD1 might be the D (5 bases). Germline assignment: CDR1 SQVTM and CDR2 ANQGSEA. The CDR3 consists of 14 residues. CDR3 protein: CGARAASLDTEAFF. CDR3 sequence (DNA): TGTGGGGCCCGGGCAGCCAGCCTGGACACTGAAGCTTTCTTT. The full variable domain, completed using reference TRBV29-1 and TRBJ1-1, is SAVISQKPSRDICQRGTSLTIQCQVDSQVTMMFWYRQQPGQSLTLIATANQGSEATYESGFVIDKFPISRPNLTFSTLTVSNMSPEDSSIYLCGARAASLDTEAFFGQGTRLTVV.

The rearrangement joins TRBV4-2 to TRBJ2-2; tentative D call: TRBD1 (6 bases). This CDR3 region has 16 residues. Germline-derived CDR1 and CDR2 are LGHNA and YNFKEQ. Deletions cut 0 bases from V and 2 bases from J, with 10 bases between. CDR3 bases: TGTGCCAGCAGCCAAGACCCAGGGGCCAACACCGGGGAGCTGTTTTTT. Its protein is CASSQDPGANTGELFF.

This chain uses TRBV25-1 with TRBJ2-7; no reliable D call. This CDR3 has 12 residues. The ends were cut back, 5 bases at V and 0 bases at J, with 5 bases in the middle. Germline CDR1 is MGHDK and CDR2 is SYGVNS. CDR3: CASSFSSYEQYF. CDR3 DNA: TGTGCCAGCAGTTTCAGCTCCTACGAGCAGTACTTC.

The chain couples TRBV6-5 to TRBJ1-2, with 9 bases matching TRBD1. CDR3 length equals 15 residues. Germline-derived CDR1 and CDR2 are MNHEY and SVGAGI. V lost 5 bases and J lost 2; bases outside the gene matches: 6. CDR3 sequence (DNA): TGTGCCAGCAGTATTCGGACAGGGGCGAACTATGGCTACACCTTC. This encodes CASSIRTGANYGYTF.

This chain joins TRBV20-1 and TRBJ1-1; no clear D. The CDR3 spans 10 residues. In germline, CDR1 is DFQATT, CDR2 SNEGSKA (reference sequence). The V end lost 1 base, the J end lost 10 bases, and 7 bases lay between the germline ends. The chain's CDR3 is CSARAGGAFF. In DNA form, the CDR3 reads TGCAGTGCTAGAGCCGGTGGAGCTTTCTTT.

The rearrangement uses TRBV4-3 and TRBJ2-4; tentative D call: TRBD1 (5 bases). V shed 2 bases and J shed 6 bases, with 8 bases lying between them. This CDR3 is built from 13 residues. Per the germline V gene, CDR1 is LGHNA and CDR2 is YSLEER. The CDR3 is CASSQPDRNIQYF. The CDR3, as DNA: TGCGCCAGCAGCCAACCAGACAGAAACATTCAGTACTTC.

CDR3 amino acids: CASSEGGPYEQYF. Here the CDR3 DNA reads TGTGCCAGCAGTGAAGGGGGCCCCTACGAGCAGTACTTC. The rearrangement uses TRBV2 and TRBJ2-7, with D possibly matching TRBD1 (5 bases). Trimming removed 1 base at V and 2 bases at J, with 6 bases between. This CDR3 is built from 13 residues. Germline V gene lookup returns CDR1 SNHLY and CDR2 FYNNEI.

The chain carries TRBV27 and TRBJ1-3; D not certain. V was pared by 1 base and J by 4 bases, with 14 bases between. In germline, CDR1 is MNHEY, CDR2 SMNVEV (reference sequence). The CDR3 covers 16 residues. CDR3 loop: CASSLYAGGGGNTIYF. The CDR3 bases are TGTGCCAGCAGTTTATATGCCGGCGGCGGGGGAAACACCATATATTTT.

The chain uses TRBV7-8 and TRBJ2-3, with D perhaps TRBD2 (5 bases). The CDR3 covers 14 residues. Germline V lookup: CDR1 SGHVS, CDR2 FQNEAQ. The ends were cut back, 5 bases at V and 4 bases at J, with 13 bases in the middle. This chain's CDR3 is CASSQLRVPDTQYF. In nucleotides, the CDR3 is TGTGCCAGCAGCCAGTTGAGGGTCCCAGATACGCAGTATTTT.

The gene calls are TRBV7-9 and TRBJ2-1; 15 nucleotides align to TRBD2. The CDR3 is 19 residues long. The germline gives CDR1 SEHNR, CDR2 FQNEAQ (reference sequence). Trimming cost V 7 bases and J 4 bases; bases outside gene matches: 14. CDR3 protein: CASTPAGTSGGKKYNEQFF. In nucleotides, the CDR3 is TGTGCCAGCACCCCCGCCGGGACTAGCGGGGGGAAGAAGTACAATGAGCAGTTCTTC. Full variable domain (remainder filled in from reference TRBV7-9 and TRBJ2-1): DTGVSQNPRHKITKRGQNVTFRCDPISEHNRLYWYRQTLGQGPEFLTYFQNEAQLEKSRLLSDRFSAERPKGSFSTLEIQRTEQGDSAMYLCASTPAGTSGGKKYNEQFFGPGTRLTVL.

This clone showed up just once. This chain uses TRBV6-5 with TRBJ1-4; no clear D. In germline, CDR1 is MNHEY, CDR2 SVGAGI. The CDR3 is 14 amino acids. The V gene lost 1 base and the J gene lost 8 bases, with 11 bases spanning the gap. The CDR3 reads CASSYWEGGEKLFF. Written as DNA, the CDR3 is TGTGCCAGCAGTTACTGGGAGGGAGGAGAAAAACTGTTTTTT.

V gene TRBV25-1 combines with J gene TRBJ1-5; D is uncertain. This CDR3 has 12 residues. With 8 bases removed from V and 5 bases from J, the gap between germline ends came to 10 bases. The germline V gene has CDR1 MGHDK and CDR2 SYGVNS. The CDR3 here is CASRRSDQPQHF. The CDR3, as DNA: TGTGCCAGCCGGAGATCGGATCAGCCCCAGCATTTT.